Listed below are T cell receptor beta chains from one sample, sequenced in a study of Graves' ophthalmopathy and Graves' hyperthyroidism. Via MiXCR, TCRdb re-called the multiplex PCR reads, giving one row per CDR3 protein. The sample yields 240,000 or so distinct CDR3 sequences, around 50% seen once. Material for sequencing was peripheral blood. The origin of the receptors is an adult man with Graves' ophthalmopathy. Each CDR3 is given with its conserved first and last residue.

TRBV7-2,TRBJ1-1,CASSLGIGWAEAFF
TRBV20-1,TRBJ2-7,CSAKRQGPYEQYF
TRBV12-3/TRBV12-4,TRBJ1-5,CASSDRGLETQHF
TRBV11-2,TRBJ2-7,CASSRNQGYEQYF
TRBV7-6,TRBJ1-2,CASSPRGGPSYGYTF
TRBV29-1,TRBJ2-2,CSARQTGELFF
TRBV29-1,TRBJ2-7,CSVEDRFSSYEQYF
TRBV19,TRBJ2-5,CASRGGQETQYF
TRBV15,TRBJ1-4,CATSRPTGTNEKLFF
TRBV7-8,TRBJ1-1,CASSFDQGRKGSEAFF
TRBV2,TRBJ1-5,CASSASGSSKPQHF
TRBV10-2,TRBJ1-3,CASSRAEVSGNTIYF
TRBV19,TRBJ2-5,CASSIGGSKETQYF